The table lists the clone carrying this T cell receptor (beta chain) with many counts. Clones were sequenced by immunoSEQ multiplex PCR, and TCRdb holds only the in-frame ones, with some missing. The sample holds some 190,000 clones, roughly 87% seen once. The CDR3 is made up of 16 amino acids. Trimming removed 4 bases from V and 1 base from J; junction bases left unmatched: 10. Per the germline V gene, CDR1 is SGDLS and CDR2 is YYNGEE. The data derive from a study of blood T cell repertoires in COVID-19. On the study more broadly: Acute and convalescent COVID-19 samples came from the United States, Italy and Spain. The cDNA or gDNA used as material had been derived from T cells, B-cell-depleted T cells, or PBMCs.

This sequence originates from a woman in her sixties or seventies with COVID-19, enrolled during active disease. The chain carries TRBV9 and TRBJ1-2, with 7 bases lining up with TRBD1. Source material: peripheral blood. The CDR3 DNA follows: TGTGCCAGCAGCCCTTTCGACAGGGCCGGTAACTATGGCTACACCTTC. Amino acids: CASSPFDRAGNYGYTF.